These 15 T cell receptor beta chains were sequenced from one sample in a study of Graves' ophthalmopathy and Graves' hyperthyroidism. RNA transcripts provided the template for amplifying TCR beta CDR3 regions. In the first round, RT-PCR was carried out with HTBI primers, and a multiplex PCR formed the second round. TCRdb reanalysed the multiplex PCR reads using MiXCR and keeps one entry per CDR3 protein. Among approximately 700,000 distinct CDR3 sequences, around 40% were seen once, and the ten largest hold approximately 43%. Sequencing was performed on peripheral blood. These receptors were collected from an adult man with Graves' ophthalmopathy.

The DNA for the CDR3 is TGTGCCAGCAGCTCAGGGAGGTCCTACACAAGAGCGCAAGAGACCCAGTACTTC. Protein sequence: CASSSGRSYTRAQETQYF. The rearrangement links TRBV11-2 to TRBJ2-5, with D tentatively TRBD2 (6 bases). The CDR3 runs to 18 residues. V lost 4 bases and J lost 2, with 23 bases in between. Germline V gene data show CDR1 as SGHAT and CDR2 as FQNNGV. Full variable domain (remainder filled in from reference TRBV11-2 and TRBJ2-5): EAGVAQSPRYKIIEKRQSVAFWCNPISGHATLYWYQQILGQGPKLLIQFQNNGVVDDSQLPKDRFSAERLKGVDSTLKIQPAKLEDSAVYLCASSSGRSYTRAQETQYFGPGTRLLVL.

The chain joins TRBV19 to TRBJ2-5; D not resolved. The CDR3 is 13 residues long. Germline CDR1 LNHDA, CDR2 SQIVND (reference sequence). V was clipped by 7 bases and J by 2 bases, with 11 bases between them. The CDR3 sequence: CASTQTAQETQYF. In nucleotides, the CDR3 is TGTGCCAGTACCCAGACGGCGCAAGAGACCCAGTACTTC.

The chain combines TRBV2 with TRBJ1-2, with D perhaps matching TRBD1 (5 bases). Germline V gives CDR1 SNHLY, CDR2 FYNNEI. The CDR3 has 15 residues. V was pared by 2 bases and J by 4 bases, with 14 bases between. The DNA for the CDR3 is TGTGCCAGCAGTGAAACGGGACCCAAGAGCTATGGCTACACCTTC. This gives the protein CASSETGPKSYGYTF.

To note about this clonotype: A much more abundant neighbour one base away suggests this may be a read error. The J gene is TRBJ2-7, the V gene TRBV3-1; tentatively, D is TRBD2 (6 bases). The germline V gene has CDR1 LGHDT and CDR2 YNNKEL (reference sequence). The ends were cut back, 6 bases at V and 2 bases at J, with 17 bases in the middle. This CDR3 has 15 residues. In DNA, the CDR3 is TGTGCCAGCAGGAGAGGGACTGGCGCTGCCTACGAGCAGTACTTC. Its protein product is CASRRGTGAAYEQYF.

This clonotype showed up just a few times. The chain has TRBV20-1 and TRBJ1-2; D is perhaps TRBD1 (5 bases). Germline V gene lookup returns CDR1 DFQATT and CDR2 SNEGSKA (reference sequence). The CDR3 is 10 amino acids. The V end lost 6 bases, the J end lost 7 bases, and 9 bases lay between the germline ends. This CDR3 is CSAPDTGYTF. The CDR3 DNA reads TGCAGTGCCCCGGACACTGGCTACACCTTC.

This chain connects TRBV11-1 to TRBJ2-7; D unclear. The CDR3 length is 14 residues. The germline V gene has CDR1 SGHAT and CDR2 FQDESV (reference sequence). V lost 3 bases, J lost 5 bases, and 14 bases lay in between. For the CDR3, the DNA is TGTGCCAGCAGCTTGGCCCTCTCTCGCGACGAGCAGTACTTC. This sequence encodes CASSLALSRDEQYF.

This clonotype was observed many times. The chain combines TRBV10-3 with TRBJ1-6, with D possibly matching TRBD1 (5 bases). The ends were cut back, 10 bases at V and 6 bases at J, with 16 bases in the middle. This CDR3 spans 14 amino acids. Germline CDR1 is ENHRY and CDR2 is SYGVKD. The CDR3 DNA follows: TGTGCCACCGCTAATCGACAGATTAATTCACCCCTCCACTTT. Its translation: CATANRQINSPLHF.

In regard to this clonotype: A much larger clone differs from this one at a single base, so this may be a read error. This chain uses TRBV24-1 with TRBJ2-2, with D hard to call. Deletions cut 5 bases from V and 7 bases from J, with 16 bases between. The germline gives CDR1 KGHDR, CDR2 SFDVKD. This CDR3 is 15 amino acids long. The CDR3 nucleotides are TGTGCCACCAGTGGTGACTTGGAAGGCAGCGGGGAGCTGTTTTTT. It is translated as CATSGDLEGSGELFF.

This clonotype has only a few counts. The V gene is TRBV18, the J gene TRBJ2-5; a possible D gene is TRBD1 (6 bases). The CDR3 sequence is 13 residues long. CDR1 and CDR2 from the germline V gene are KGHSH and LQKENI. V was clipped by 3 bases and J by 5 bases, with 10 bases between them. CDR3 in amino acids: CASSPGDMETQYF. CDR3 DNA: TGTGCCAGCTCACCGGGGGACATGGAGACCCAGTACTTC.

With respect to this clonotype: One end of the junction varies from germline; a read error may be responsible. This chain links TRBV7-9 with TRBJ1-5; D unclear. CDR3 length: 14 residues. CDR1 SEHNR and CDR2 FQNEAQ come from the germline V gene (reference sequence). The CDR3 region is CASSPRAVLQPQHF. The CDR3 DNA follows: TGTGCCAGCAGCCCAAGGGCCGTTCTTCAGCCTCAGCATTTT.

This clonotype was counted ten times or more. The CDR3 nucleotides read TGCAGTGCTAGGCCCAACTATGGCTACACCTTC. Encoded protein: CSARPNYGYTF. The chain is built from TRBV20-1 and TRBJ1-2; no firm D call. This CDR3 has 11 residues. Germline V lookup: CDR1 DFQATT, CDR2 SNEGSKA (reference sequence). Trimming shortened V by 3 bases and J by 2 bases, and 4 bases separated the two germline ends.

A remark on this clonotype: This could be a read error, since a much larger clone is one nucleotide away. The V gene is TRBV7-6, the J gene TRBJ1-2; D is perhaps TRBD1 (5 bases). This CDR3 has 14 residues. The V gene's germline CDR1 is SGHVS and CDR2 FNYEAQ. CDR3 sequence reads: CASSMPGRNYGCTF. The CDR3, as DNA: TGTGCCAGCAGCATGCCGGGGCGCAACTATGGCTGCACCTTC.

The chain joins TRBV12-3 or TRBV12-4 to TRBJ2-7; D is ambiguous. The CDR3 length is 12 residues. Deletions cut 6 bases from V and 3 bases from J, with 9 bases between. The DNA of the CDR3 is TGTGCCAGCAGAAACCCCAACTACGAGCAGTACTTC. It codes for CASRNPNYEQYF.

This clonotype has at least ten counts. The V and J genes are TRBV11-2 and TRBJ2-6; the D call may be TRBD1 or TRBD2 (5 bases each). Looked up from germline, CDR1 is SGHAT and CDR2 is FQNNGV. The CDR3 is 13 residues long. V was shortened by 5 bases and J by 12 bases, with 14 bases between the two germline ends. This CDR3 reads CASSPSGTVVLTF. The CDR3 DNA sequence: TGTGCCAGCAGCCCCTCCGGGACCGTCGTCCTGACTTTC.

The rearrangement links TRBV30 to TRBJ1-1; D call uncertain. Germline lookup yields CDR1 GTSNPN and CDR2 SVGIG (reference sequence). This CDR3 contains 13 residues. V dropped 3 bases and J dropped 2 bases, with 10 bases sitting between them. CDR3 in DNA: TGTGCCTGGAGAACTGTGTCCAACACTGAAGCTTTCTTT. Translation gives CAWRTVSNTEAFF.